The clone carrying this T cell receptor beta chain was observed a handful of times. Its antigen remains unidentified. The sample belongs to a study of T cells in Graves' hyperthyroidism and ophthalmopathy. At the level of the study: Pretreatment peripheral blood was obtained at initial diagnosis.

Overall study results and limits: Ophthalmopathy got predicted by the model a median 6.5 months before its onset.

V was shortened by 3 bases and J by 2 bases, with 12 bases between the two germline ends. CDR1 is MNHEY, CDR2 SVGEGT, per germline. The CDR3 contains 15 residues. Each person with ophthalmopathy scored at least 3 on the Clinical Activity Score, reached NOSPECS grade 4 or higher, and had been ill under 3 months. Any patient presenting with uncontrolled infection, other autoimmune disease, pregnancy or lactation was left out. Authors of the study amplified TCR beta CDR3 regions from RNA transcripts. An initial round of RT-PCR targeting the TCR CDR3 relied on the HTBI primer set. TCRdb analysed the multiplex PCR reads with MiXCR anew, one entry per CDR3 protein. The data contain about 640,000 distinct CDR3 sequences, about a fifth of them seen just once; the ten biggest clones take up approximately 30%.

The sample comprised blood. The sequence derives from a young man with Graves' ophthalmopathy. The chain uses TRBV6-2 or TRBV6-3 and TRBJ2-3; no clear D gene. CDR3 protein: CASSYNYYDTDTQYF. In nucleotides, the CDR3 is TGTGCCAGCAGTTATAATTACTACGACACAGATACGCAGTATTTT.